The 5 T cell receptor beta chains given below trace back to one sample, sequenced in a study of cytomegalovirus exposure and HLA in healthy donors (dated by TCRdb to about 2017). The library was built by means of the immunoSEQ multiplex PCR assay. The multiplex PCR relied on a mix of 60 forward primers for TCR Vbeta segments and 13 reverse primers for TCR Jbeta segments. The table was pulled from immuneACCESS by TCRdb, which kept in-frame rearrangements only. Such tables lose some clones; where checked, under half of the loss comes from unresolved V genes, and the rest has no known cause. This sample's table contains tens of thousands of clones. The ten largest account for more than 1.5% of the sample. Input material: PBMCs. All receptors come from a woman aged 25 to 45 in good health and CMV-seronegative.

The chain combines TRBV11-3 with TRBJ2-1; 16 nucleotides match TRBD2. The CDR3 runs 15 residues. In germline, CDR1 is SGHNT, CDR2 YENEEA. Germline trimming cut 5 bases from V and 8 bases from J; bases unmatched to any gene: 3. The CDR3 DNA reads TGTGCCAGCAGCCCGGGGACTAGCGGGAGGGATGAGCAGTTCTTC. Translated, it gives CASSPGTSGRDEQFF.

V is TRBV4-3 and J is TRBJ2-7; TRBD1 matches at 8 bases. Germline assignment: CDR1 LGHNA and CDR2 YSLEER. The CDR3 runs to 16 residues. V gave up 1 base and J gave up 3 bases; unmatched junction bases: 8. CDR3 nucleotides: TGCGCCAGCAGCCAAGTGGAGGGAACAGGGGGCTACGAGCAGTACTTC. Its translation is CASSQVEGTGGYEQYF.

The CDR3 nucleotides read TGTGCCAGCAGCCCCGGGAACTACTACAATGAGCAGTTCTTC. Translating it yields CASSPGNYYNEQFF. The gene calls are TRBV7-2 and TRBJ2-1, with D maybe TRBD2 (5 bases). The length of the CDR3 is 14 residues. With 5 bases removed from V and 3 bases from J, the gap between germline ends came to 11 bases. Germline-derived CDR1 and CDR2 are SGHTA and FQGNSA.

The chain uses TRBV18 and TRBJ1-4, with D possibly matching TRBD1 (6 bases). The CDR3 runs 14 residues. The V gene's germline CDR1 is KGHSH and CDR2 LQKENI. V shed 8 bases and J shed 0 bases, with 10 bases lying between them. The CDR3 sequence is CASGQTATNEKLFF. The DNA of the CDR3 is TGTGCCAGCGGACAGACCGCAACTAATGAAAAACTGTTTTTT. Full variable domain (rest looked up from reference TRBV18 and TRBJ1-4): NAGVMQNPRHLVRRRGQEARLRCSPMKGHSHVYWYRQLPEEGLKFMVYLQKENIIDESGMPKERFSAEFPKEGPSILRIQQVVRGDSAAYFCASGQTATNEKLFFGSGTQLSVL.

The rearrangement links TRBV7-9 to TRBJ2-7; TRBD2 aligns across 12 bases. Germline V lookup: CDR1 SEHNR, CDR2 FQNEAQ (reference sequence). The CDR3 consists of 15 residues. The V gene end was trimmed by 7 bases and the J gene end by 6 bases; junction bases not matched to a gene: 10. CDR3 nucleotides: TGTGCCAGCACCGAGACTAGCGGGAGAATCTCCGAGCAGTACTTC. Protein sequence: CASTETSGRISEQYF. Using reference TRBV7-9 and TRBJ2-7 for the parts outside the CDR3, the full variable domain is DTGVSQNPRHKITKRGQNVTFRCDPISEHNRLYWYRQTLGQGPEFLTYFQNEAQLEKSRLLSDRFSAERPKGSFSTLEIQRTEQGDSAMYLCASTETSGRISEQYFGPGTRLTVT.